This T cell receptor beta chain was recovered during a study of blood T cell repertoires in COVID-19. Original handling: Reference gene primer amplification gave estimated nucleated cell counts. The data were produced by immunoSEQ multiplex PCR, yet TCRdb's version contains in-frame clones alone and is incomplete. D and trimming come from the DNA, and the V and J calls and clone size come from that table. This sample has some 83,000 clones, with 88% found just once. V lost 4 bases to trimming and J lost 5 bases, with 14 bases between them. The CDR3 is 14 residues long. CDR1 is MGHRA and CDR2 is YSYEKL in the germline V gene.

This sequence was found in a man aged 55 to 70 with acute or convalescent COVID-19. Sequencing was performed on peripheral blood. The chain has TRBV4-1 and TRBJ1-1; tentatively, D is TRBD1 (5 bases). The CDR3 sequence is CASSPRQGGTEAFF. CDR3 sequence (DNA): TGCGCCAGCAGCCCCCGTCAGGGAGGAACTGAAGCTTTCTTT.